The 4 T cell receptor beta chains below were found in one sample sequenced in a study of CD8 T cells in Susac syndrome. Reverse transcription of about 0.5 to 1 ug RNA used random hexamers. TCRdb fed the immunoSEQ multiplex PCR reads into MiXCR, producing one record per CDR3 protein. The profile shows 150,000 to 190,000 distinct CDR3 sequences, roughly 94% of them singletons. Input material: CD8+ T cells from PBMCs. The receptor set was obtained from a human donor with multiple sclerosis.

V gene TRBV12-3 or TRBV12-4 combines with J gene TRBJ1-5; D is possibly TRBD1 (5 bases). The CDR3 sequence is 12 residues long. The ends were cut back, 7 bases at V and 7 bases at J, with 11 bases in the middle. For the CDR3, the DNA is TGTGCCAGCACGCTCGGGGGACAGCCCCAGCATTTT. Amino acids: CASTLGGQPQHF.

The rearrangement joins TRBV20-1 to TRBJ2-7; D perhaps matches TRBD1 (6 bases). Germline CDR1 reads DFQATT; CDR2 reads SNEGSKA (reference sequence). CDR3 length equals 14 residues. The V and J ends lost 6 bases and 3 bases respectively, with 18 bases between them. CDR3 in amino acids: CSAQTKGVLYEQYF. Written as DNA, the CDR3 is TGCAGTGCCCAGACTAAGGGGGTTCTCTACGAGCAGTACTTC.

The rearrangement links TRBV11-2 to TRBJ1-2; the D gene is possibly TRBD1 (5 bases). The V gene lost 5 bases and the J gene lost 0 bases, with 13 bases spanning the gap. Germline CDR1 is SGHAT and CDR2 is FQNNGV. The CDR3 has 15 residues. As DNA, the CDR3 is TGTGCCAGCAGCCCCCCTGACAGAGCTAACTATGGCTACACCTTC. It yields the protein CASSPPDRANYGYTF.

The chain uses TRBV7-6 and TRBJ2-7; 9 bases align to TRBD1. This CDR3 region has 14 residues. Germline V gives CDR1 SGHVS, CDR2 FNYEAQ. After removal of 5 bases from V and 2 bases from J, the junction contained 4 bases not matched to a gene. CDR3: CASSGDRVPYEQYF. The CDR3 DNA sequence: TGTGCCAGCAGCGGGGACAGGGTTCCCTACGAGCAGTACTTC.